A single sample gave rise to the 2 T cell receptor beta chains below, sequenced in a study of cytomegalovirus exposure and HLA in healthy donors. This table comes from immunoSEQ multiplex PCR, and its TCRdb copy is limited to in-frame clones, with some not included. The sample includes some 200,000 clones, about nine tenths of them seen just once. Material: PBMCs. The receptor set was obtained from a woman younger than 35 in good health and CMV-seronegative.

The chain combines TRBV5-1 with TRBJ2-7; D is perhaps TRBD1 (6 bases). The germline V and J ends were trimmed by 0 bases and 7 bases, with 17 bases remaining between them. The CDR3 has 15 amino acids. Germline V gene data show CDR1 as SGHRS and CDR2 as YFSETQ. This CDR3 reads CASSLVQGLSGEQYF. CDR3 nucleotide sequence: TGCGCCAGCAGCTTGGTACAGGGATTATCTGGGGAGCAGTACTTC.

This chain joins TRBV30 and TRBJ1-5; possible D gene TRBD1, 6 bases. Trimming removed 2 bases from V and 5 bases from J, with 10 bases in between. The CDR3 runs 13 residues. CDR1 is GTSNPN, CDR2 SVGIG, per germline (reference sequence). In DNA, the CDR3 is TGTGCCTGGAGTCCAGGGGACGATCAGCCCCAGCATTTT. The encoded protein is CAWSPGDDQPQHF.